The 4 T cell receptor beta chains below all came from one sample that was sequenced in a study of blood T cell repertoires in COVID-19. Sequenced by immunoSEQ multiplex PCR; TCRdb stores in-frame clones only, minus some. The sample consists of approximately 69,000 clones, around 81% of them appearing once. The sequenced material came from peripheral blood. The source is a woman aged 70-85 years with acute or convalescent COVID-19.

V gene TRBV27 combines with J gene TRBJ2-3; D is unresolved. This CDR3 has 14 amino acids. Germline V gene sequence: CDR1 MNHEY, CDR2 SMNVEV (reference sequence). V was clipped by 6 bases and J by 2 bases, with 12 bases between them. CDR3 in amino acids: CASSLTFLTDTQYF. CDR3 DNA sequence: TGTGCCAGCAGCCTAACCTTCCTCACAGATACGCAGTATTTT.

The V and J genes are TRBV28 and TRBJ2-7; 8 bases map to TRBD1. V was clipped by 6 bases and J by 3 bases; unmatched bases: 7. The CDR3 length is 14 residues. Germline V gene data show CDR1 as MDHEN and CDR2 as SYDVKM. CDR3 in DNA: TGTGCCAGCAGACCGGACAGGGATGACTACGAGCAGTACTTC. Its translation: CASRPDRDDYEQYF.

To note about this clone: A read error may account for a junction end that differs from germline. V gene TRBV6-5 combines with J gene TRBJ1-1, with TRBD1 matching 7 bases. CDR3 size: 15 residues. Germline-derived CDR1 and CDR2 are MNHEY and SVGAGI. CDR3 in amino acids: CAGRGGQFMNTEAFF. The DNA for the CDR3 is TGTGCCGGCAGAGGGGGACAGTTTATGAACACTGAAGCTTTCTTT.

V gene TRBV5-4 combines with J gene TRBJ2-2, with 15 nucleotides matching TRBD2. Germline assignment: CDR1 SGHNT and CDR2 YYREEE (reference sequence). Trimming removed 4 bases from V and 9 bases from J; junction bases left unmatched: 7. The CDR3 contains 16 residues. The CDR3 nucleotides are TGTGCCAGCAGCAAAACCGGGACTAGCGGGAGGCGGGAGCTGTTTTTT. Translating it yields CASSKTGTSGRRELFF.